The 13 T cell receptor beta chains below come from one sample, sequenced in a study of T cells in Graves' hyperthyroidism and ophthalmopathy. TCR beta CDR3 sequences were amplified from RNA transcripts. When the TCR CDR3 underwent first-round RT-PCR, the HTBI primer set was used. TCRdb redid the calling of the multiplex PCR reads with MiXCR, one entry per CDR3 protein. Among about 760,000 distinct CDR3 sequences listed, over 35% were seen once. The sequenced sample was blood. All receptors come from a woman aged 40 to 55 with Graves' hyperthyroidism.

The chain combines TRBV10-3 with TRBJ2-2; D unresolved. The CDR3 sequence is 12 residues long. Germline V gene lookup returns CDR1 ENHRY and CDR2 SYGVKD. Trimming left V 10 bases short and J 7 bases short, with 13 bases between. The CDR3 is CASSPLDGELFF. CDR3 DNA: TGTGCCAGCTCACCGTTGGACGGGGAGCTGTTTTTT.

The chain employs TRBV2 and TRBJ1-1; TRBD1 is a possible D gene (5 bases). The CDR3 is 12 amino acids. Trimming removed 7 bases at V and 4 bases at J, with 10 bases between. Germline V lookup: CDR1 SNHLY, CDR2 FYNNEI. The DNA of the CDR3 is TGTGCCAGCAATTCAGGGCTCACTGAAGCTTTCTTT. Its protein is CASNSGLTEAFF.

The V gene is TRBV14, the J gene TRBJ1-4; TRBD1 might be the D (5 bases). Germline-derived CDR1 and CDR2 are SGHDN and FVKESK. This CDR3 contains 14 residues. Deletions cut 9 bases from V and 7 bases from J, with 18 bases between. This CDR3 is CASQMAGTGEKLFF. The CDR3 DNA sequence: TGTGCCAGTCAGATGGCTGGTACAGGTGAAAAACTGTTTTTT.

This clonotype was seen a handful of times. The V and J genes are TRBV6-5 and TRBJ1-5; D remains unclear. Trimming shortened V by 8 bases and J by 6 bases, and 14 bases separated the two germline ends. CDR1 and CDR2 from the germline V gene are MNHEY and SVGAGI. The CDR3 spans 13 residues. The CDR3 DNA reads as TGTGCCAGCGGGAATTCGGTGGTTCAGCCCCAGCATTTT. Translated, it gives CASGNSVVQPQHF.

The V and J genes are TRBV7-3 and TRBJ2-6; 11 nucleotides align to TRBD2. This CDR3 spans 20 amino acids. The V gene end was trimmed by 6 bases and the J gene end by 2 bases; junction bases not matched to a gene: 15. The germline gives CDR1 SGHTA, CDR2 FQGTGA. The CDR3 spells CASSATSGSLGRAGANVLTF. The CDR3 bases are TGTGCCAGCAGTGCCACTAGCGGGAGTCTGGGTAGGGCTGGGGCCAACGTCCTGACTTTC.

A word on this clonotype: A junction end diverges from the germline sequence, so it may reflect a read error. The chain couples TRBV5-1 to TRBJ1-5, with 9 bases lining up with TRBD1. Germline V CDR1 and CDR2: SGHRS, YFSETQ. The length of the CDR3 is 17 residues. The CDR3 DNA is TGTGCCAGCAGCTTAGGAGGCGGGACAGGGTTTGGTCAGCCCCAGCATTTT. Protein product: CASSLGGGTGFGQPQHF.

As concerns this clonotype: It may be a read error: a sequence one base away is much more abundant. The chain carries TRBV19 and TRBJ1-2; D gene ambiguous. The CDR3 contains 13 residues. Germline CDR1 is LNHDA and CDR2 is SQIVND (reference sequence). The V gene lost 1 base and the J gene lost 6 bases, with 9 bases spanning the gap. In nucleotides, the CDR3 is TGTGCCAGTAGTATAGCGGTTGGGGATGGCTACACCTTC. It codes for CASSIAVGDGYTF.

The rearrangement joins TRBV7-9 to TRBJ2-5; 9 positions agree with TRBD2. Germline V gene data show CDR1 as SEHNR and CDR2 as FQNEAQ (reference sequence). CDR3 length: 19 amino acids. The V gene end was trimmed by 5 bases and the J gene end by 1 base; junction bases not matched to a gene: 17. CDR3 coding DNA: TGTGCCAGCAGCGTACAACGACTAGCGGAAAGACCCCGCCAAGAGACCCAGTACTTC. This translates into CASSVQRLAERPRQETQYF. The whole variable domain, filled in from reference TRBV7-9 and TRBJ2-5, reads DTGVSQNPRHKITKRGQNVTFRCDPISEHNRLYWYRQTLGQGPEFLTYFQNEAQLEKSRLLSDRFSAERPKGSFSTLEIQRTEQGDSAMYLCASSVQRLAERPRQETQYFGPGTRLLVL.

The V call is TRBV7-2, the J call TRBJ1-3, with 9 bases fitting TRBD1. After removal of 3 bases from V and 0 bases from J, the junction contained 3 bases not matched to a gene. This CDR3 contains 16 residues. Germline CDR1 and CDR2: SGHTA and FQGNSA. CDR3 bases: TGTGCCAGCAGCTTGGGGACAGGGCGCTCTGGAAACACCATATATTTT. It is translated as CASSLGTGRSGNTIYF.

The CDR3 loop reads CASSPYEGARTEAFF. DNA of the CDR3: TGTGCCAGCAGCCCCTACGAGGGGGCGCGAACTGAAGCTTTCTTT. The V and J genes are TRBV7-9 and TRBJ1-1; the match to TRBD1 covers 7 bases. The CDR3 is 15 amino acids. Germline loops: CDR1 SEHNR, CDR2 FQNEAQ (reference sequence). Trimming cost V 5 bases and J 5 bases; bases outside gene matches: 11.

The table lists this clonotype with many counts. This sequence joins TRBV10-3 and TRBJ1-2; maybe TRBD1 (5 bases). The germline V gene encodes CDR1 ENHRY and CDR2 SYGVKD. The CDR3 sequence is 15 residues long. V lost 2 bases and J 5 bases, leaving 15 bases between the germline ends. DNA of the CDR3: TGTGCCATCAGTGAGGGAGCGGGGCAAGGGTATGGCTACACCTTC. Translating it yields CAISEGAGQGYGYTF.

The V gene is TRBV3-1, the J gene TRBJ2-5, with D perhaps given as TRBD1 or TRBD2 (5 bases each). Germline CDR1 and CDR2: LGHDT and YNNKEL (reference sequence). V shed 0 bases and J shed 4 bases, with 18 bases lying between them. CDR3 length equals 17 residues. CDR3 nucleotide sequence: TGTGCCAGCAGCCAAGAAACTCAGGGACGGTACGGAGAGACCCAGTACTTC. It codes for CASSQETQGRYGETQYF.

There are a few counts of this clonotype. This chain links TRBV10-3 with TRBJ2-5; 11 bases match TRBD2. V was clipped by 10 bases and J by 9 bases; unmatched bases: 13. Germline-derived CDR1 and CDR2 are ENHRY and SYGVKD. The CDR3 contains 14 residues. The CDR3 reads CASRQGLAGGSQYF. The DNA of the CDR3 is TGTGCCAGCAGACAAGGGCTAGCGGGAGGATCCCAGTACTTC.